The 17 T cell receptor beta chains below were found in one sample sequenced in a study of blood T cell repertoires in COVID-19. Clones were sequenced by immunoSEQ multiplex PCR, and TCRdb holds only the in-frame ones, with some missing. The sample lists about 120,000 clones, less than 90% occurring once. The sequencing input was peripheral blood. The receptors stem from an elderly man with acute or convalescent COVID-19.

Turning to this clone: The same CDR3 is also encoded by other DNA sequences in this sample. The gene calls are TRBV5-1 and TRBJ1-5, with D tentatively TRBD1 (5 bases). Germline V gene lookup returns CDR1 SGHRS and CDR2 YFSETQ. This CDR3 region has 15 residues. The V end was cut by 4 bases, the J end by 0 bases, with 11 bases between. This chain's CDR3 is CASSLDSYSNQPQHF. In DNA form, the CDR3 reads TGCGCCAGCAGCCTAGACAGTTATAGCAATCAGCCCCAGCATTTT.

The V and J genes are TRBV9 and TRBJ1-1; a possible D gene is TRBD1 (5 bases). CDR1 and CDR2 (germline): SGDLS, YYNGEE. This CDR3 has 13 amino acids. The ends were cut back, 3 bases at V and 4 bases at J, with 10 bases in the middle. The CDR3 reads CASSGSGFTEAFF. The CDR3 DNA reads TGTGCCAGCAGCGGGTCAGGGTTCACTGAAGCTTTCTTT.

The V gene is TRBV19, the J gene TRBJ1-5; D remains ambiguous. The V end lost 1 base, the J end lost 3 bases, and 13 bases lay between the germline ends. Germline V CDR1 and CDR2: LNHDA, SQIVND (reference sequence). This CDR3 has 16 residues. The CDR3 DNA is TGTGCCAGTAGTATAGTTTACCGCGGATCCAATCAGCCCCAGCATTTT. Translated, it gives CASSIVYRGSNQPQHF.

This clone was counted a single time. The genes are TRBV11-2 and TRBJ1-4, with 9 bases aligning to TRBD1. Germline V gives CDR1 SGHAT, CDR2 FQNNGV. J lost 8 bases, V lost 5 bases, and 6 bases had no gene match. The CDR3 length is 14 residues. The CDR3 is CASSPGTGSEKLFF. The CDR3 DNA reads TGTGCCAGCAGCCCCGGGACAGGGAGCGAAAAACTGTTTTTT.

The V and J genes are TRBV14 and TRBJ2-5, with 11 positions matching TRBD2. Trimming cost V 2 bases and J 5 bases; bases outside gene matches: 10. Germline V gene sequence: CDR1 SGHDN, CDR2 FVKESK. This CDR3 has 17 residues. The DNA for the CDR3 is TGTGCCAGCAGCCAACCGCCCCGGACTAGCGGGCCGGAGACCCAGTACTTC. Its protein is CASSQPPRTSGPETQYF.

This clone was picked up one time. The V gene is TRBV19, the J gene TRBJ2-5; TRBD1 might be the D (5 bases). CDR3 size: 14 residues. The V and J ends lost 3 bases and 2 bases respectively, with 10 bases between them. In germline, CDR1 is LNHDA, CDR2 SQIVND (reference sequence). CDR3 coding DNA: TGTGCCAGTAGTATGTCAGACAGACAAGAGACCCAGTACTTC. Translation: CASSMSDRQETQYF.

V gene TRBV9 combines with J gene TRBJ2-1; 15 bases align to TRBD2. The CDR3 has 19 amino acids. Germline CDR1 SGDLS, CDR2 YYNGEE. Losses at the gene ends were 0 bases for V and 1 base for J; bases not matched to a gene: 5. This chain's CDR3 is CASSVVGLAGGGSYNEQFF. The CDR3 nucleotides read TGTGCCAGCAGCGTAGTTGGACTAGCGGGAGGGGGATCCTACAATGAGCAGTTCTTC.

V and J are TRBV7-8 and TRBJ1-2; possible D gene TRBD1, 5 bases. This CDR3 has 18 amino acids. Per the germline V gene, CDR1 is SGHVS and CDR2 is FQNEAQ. Trimming shortened V by 5 bases and J by 8 bases, and 30 bases separated the two germline ends. CDR3 bases: TGTGCCAGCAGCCCCCTCCGGGTCAGTACAGGCCAGTCATGGGGCTACACCTTC. It is translated as CASSPLRVSTGQSWGYTF.

V is TRBV2 and J is TRBJ1-5, with D maybe TRBD1 (5 bases). This CDR3 spans 15 amino acids. The V gene's germline CDR1 is SNHLY and CDR2 FYNNEI. V lost 6 bases, J lost 3 bases, and 15 bases lay in between. CDR3 residues: CASRLYRDFNQPQHF. CDR3 coding DNA: TGTGCCAGCAGATTGTACCGGGACTTCAATCAGCCCCAGCATTTT. Combining the CDR3 with reference TRBV2 and TRBJ1-5 gives the whole variable domain EPEVTQTPSHQVTQMGQEVILRCVPISNHLYFYWYRQILGQKVEFLVSFYNNEISEKSEIFDDQFSVERPDGSNFTLKIRSTKLEDSAMYFCASRLYRDFNQPQHFGDGTRLSIL.

The chain couples TRBV5-1 to TRBJ2-1, with TRBD2 matching over 9 bases. Germline lookup yields CDR1 SGHRS and CDR2 YFSETQ. The CDR3 runs 15 residues. V was clipped by 4 bases and J by 2 bases; unmatched bases: 4. The CDR3 sequence: CASSGTSKPYNEQFF. The CDR3 bases are TGCGCCAGCAGCGGGACTAGCAAACCCTACAATGAGCAGTTCTTC.

This clone showed up just once. V and J are TRBV5-1 and TRBJ2-2, with D perhaps matching TRBD1 (5 bases). The CDR3 runs to 14 residues. From germline, CDR1 is SGHRS and CDR2 YFSETQ. Between the trimmed V and J ends, which lost 2 bases and 7 bases, there was a span of 12 bases. This CDR3 reads CASSFDRQGGELFF. The CDR3, as DNA: TGCGCCAGCAGCTTCGATCGTCAGGGCGGGGAGCTGTTTTTT.

The rearrangement links TRBV23-1 to TRBJ2-1, with 7 bases aligning to TRBD2. TRBV23-1 is an ORF, with its function uncertain. The CDR3 has 16 amino acids. The V and J ends lost 6 bases and 2 bases, in that order; junction bases with no gene match: 10. CDR3 in amino acids: CASRRTGTKTYNEQFF. CDR3 DNA sequence: TGCGCCAGCAGGCGTACCGGGACTAAAACCTACAATGAGCAGTTCTTC.

This clone occurred once. V and J are TRBV19 and TRBJ1-6, with D uncertain. The CDR3 length is 16 residues. V gave up 7 bases and J gave up 4 bases, with 17 bases separating them. Germline loops: CDR1 LNHDA, CDR2 SQIVND (reference sequence). CDR3 nucleotides: TGTGCCAGTACCCCGGATAGGGCGGGATATAATTCACCCCTCCACTTT. It translates to CASTPDRAGYNSPLHF.

This chain joins TRBV5-5 and TRBJ2-5; a possible D gene is TRBD1 (5 bases). Per germline, CDR1 SGHKS and CDR2 YYEKEE (reference sequence). The ends were cut back, 5 bases at V and 1 base at J, with 9 bases in the middle. The CDR3 runs 13 residues. CDR3 coding DNA: TGTGCCAGCAGGGACACCCTCCAAGAGACCCAGTACTTC. Translated, it gives CASRDTLQETQYF. The variable domain in full, with the rest retrieved from reference TRBV5-5 and TRBJ2-5, is DAGVTQSPTHLIKTRGQQVTLRCSPISGHKSVSWYQQVLGQGPQFIFQYYEKEERGRGNFPDRFSARQFPNYSSELNVNALLLGDSALYLCASRDTLQETQYFGPGTRLLVL.

The chain couples TRBV5-8 to TRBJ1-5; TRBD1 matches 7 bases. CDR1 is SGHTS, CDR2 YDEGEE, per germline. The V gene end was trimmed by 0 bases and the J gene end by 9 bases; junction bases not matched to a gene: 6. The CDR3 length is 14 residues. The CDR3 is CASSLGQGVGPQHF. DNA for the CDR3: TGTGCCAGCAGCTTGGGACAGGGTGTAGGGCCCCAGCATTTT.

J is TRBJ1-1 and V is TRBV27, with TRBD1 matching over 7 bases. V lost 5 bases and J lost 2; bases outside the gene matches: 5. The V gene's germline CDR1 is MNHEY and CDR2 SMNVEV (reference sequence). This CDR3 has 14 residues. The DNA for the CDR3 is TGTGCCAGCAGTCCCTGGACAGGCAACACTGAAGCTTTCTTT. Translation: CASSPWTGNTEAFF.

The rearrangement uses TRBV4-2 and TRBJ2-1, with D tentatively TRBD2 (7 bases). CDR1 is LGHNA, CDR2 YNFKEQ, per germline. This CDR3 contains 15 residues. Between the trimmed V and J ends, which lost 4 bases and 2 bases, there was a span of 12 bases. The CDR3 is CASSPSGTTYNEQFF. In nucleotides, the CDR3 is TGTGCCAGCAGCCCCAGCGGGACAACCTACAATGAGCAGTTCTTC.